Listed here are 19 T cell receptor beta chains from one sample, sequenced in a study of OX40 agonist ivuxolimab in advanced cancers. The method was immunoSEQ multiplex PCR; TCRdb's version includes in-frame clones alone and lacks a portion of them. The table lists more than 60,000 clones, more than 75% of them singletons. The specimen was CD4+ or CD8+ T cells sorted from blood, collected in a trial of the OX40 agonist ivuxolimab. All receptors derive from an adult with an advanced solid tumor such as melanoma, head and neck, liver or kidney cancer.

This clone has a handful of counts. The chain is built from TRBV6-1 and TRBJ1-1; D not certain. Germline-derived CDR1 and CDR2 are MNHNS and SASEGT. The CDR3 has 13 amino acids. Trimming shortened V by 1 base and J by 8 bases, and 11 bases separated the two germline ends. The CDR3 sequence is CASSEVLREEAFF. In DNA form, the CDR3 reads TGTGCCAGCAGTGAAGTACTAAGGGAGGAAGCTTTCTTT.

The rearrangement joins TRBV10-2 to TRBJ2-1; D is unresolved. Germline V lookup: CDR1 WSHSY, CDR2 SAAADI. The V end lost 4 bases, the J end lost 8 bases, and 6 bases lay between the germline ends. This CDR3 contains 11 residues. CDR3 protein: CASSGQYEQFF. In nucleotides, the CDR3 is TGCGCCAGCAGTGGCCAGTATGAGCAGTTCTTC.

The J gene is TRBJ2-7, the V gene TRBV27; D gene unclear. Deletions cut 5 bases from V and 4 bases from J, with 18 bases between. The germline V gene encodes CDR1 MNHEY and CDR2 SMNVEV (reference sequence). The CDR3 covers 15 residues. The CDR3 DNA reads TGTGCCAGCAGTCTCCGTTTCTACGCACAATACGAGCAGTACTTC. Protein product: CASSLRFYAQYEQYF.

The chain links TRBV27 to TRBJ2-6; D ambiguous. The V gene's germline CDR1 is MNHEY and CDR2 SMNVEV (reference sequence). This CDR3 is 14 amino acids long. Trimming left V 6 bases short and J 0 bases short, with 6 bases between. The CDR3 DNA follows: TGTGCCAGCAGCCAAAGCTCTGGGGCCAACGTCCTGACTTTC. Protein product: CASSQSSGANVLTF.

This rearrangement joins TRBV6-1 to TRBJ2-3; 9 bases align to TRBD2. CDR3 length: 14 residues. Germline CDR1 is MNHNS and CDR2 is SASEGT. V shed 3 bases and J 4 bases; nucleotides not matched to a gene: 2. The CDR3 DNA reads TGTGCCAGCAGTGACGGCGGGGGGGCAGATACGCAGTATTTT. It encodes CASSDGGGADTQYF.

The chain combines TRBV7-9 with TRBJ2-1; D call uncertain. The germline V gene encodes CDR1 SEHNR and CDR2 FQNEAQ (reference sequence). V lost 8 bases and J 5 bases, leaving 16 bases between the germline ends. This CDR3 region has 14 residues. The CDR3 loop reads CASVPVGADNEQFF. CDR3 DNA: TGTGCCAGCGTTCCGGTTGGTGCCGACAATGAGCAGTTCTTC.

The J gene is TRBJ2-5, the V gene TRBV2, with TRBD1 matching over 7 bases. Germline CDR1 is SNHLY and CDR2 is FYNNEI. This CDR3 region has 14 residues. The trim removed 8 bases at V and 5 bases at J, leaving 11 bases unmatched. CDR3 DNA sequence: TGTGCCAGCCGGCGGCAAGGGGGCGAGGAGACCCAGTACTTC. As protein: CASRRQGGEETQYF.

This CDR3 reads CASSLGSRVNTEAFF. As DNA, the CDR3 is TGTGCCAGCAGCTTAGGTTCCAGGGTCAACACTGAAGCTTTCTTT. The chain uses TRBV7-2 and TRBJ1-1, with TRBD1 as a possible D gene (5 bases). CDR3 length: 15 residues. Trimming cost V 1 base and J 2 bases, with 11 bases left between them. CDR1 is SGHTA, CDR2 FQGNSA, per germline. Full variable domain (outside the CDR3, taken from reference TRBV7-2 and TRBJ1-1): GAGVSQSPSNKVTEKGKDVELRCDPISGHTALYWYRQSLGQGLEFLIYFQGNSAPDKSGLPSDRFSAERTGGSVSTLTIQRTQQEDSAVYLCASSLGSRVNTEAFFGQGTRLTVV.

The gene calls are TRBV9 and TRBJ1-4; TRBD1 aligns across 7 bases. CDR1 is SGDLS and CDR2 is YYNGEE in the germline V gene. The CDR3 covers 13 residues. The junction had 1 base not matched to a gene; V was cut back by 1 base and J by 7 bases. CDR3 DNA: TGTGCCAGCAGCGTATCAGGGGGTGAAAAACTGTTTTTT. As protein: CASSVSGGEKLFF.

This chain joins TRBV6-5 and TRBJ2-2, with TRBD1 matching over 7 bases. V shed 6 bases, J shed 1 base, and the junction held 5 bases outside the gene matches. The CDR3 consists of 15 residues. Per germline, CDR1 MNHEY and CDR2 SVGAGI. The chain's CDR3 is CASRPGQLNTGELFF. CDR3 nucleotides: TGTGCCAGCAGACCGGGACAGCTGAACACCGGGGAGCTGTTTTTT.

The rearrangement joins TRBV4-2 to TRBJ2-2, with D possibly called TRBD1 or TRBD2 (5 bases each). The CDR3 has 16 amino acids. CDR1 and CDR2 from the germline V gene are LGHNA and YNFKEQ. Trimming stripped 0 bases from V and 5 bases from J, with 13 bases between. The DNA for the CDR3 is TGTGCCAGCAGCCAAGAGTCCCGAGGGGTTACCGGGGAGCTGTTTTTT. Translating gives CASSQESRGVTGELFF.

V usage is TRBV6-5 and J usage is TRBJ2-1; 9 bases map to TRBD2. V was clipped by 8 bases and J by 9 bases; unmatched bases: 14. The CDR3 is made up of 15 amino acids. Germline V lookup: CDR1 MNHEY, CDR2 SVGAGI. The CDR3 here is CASRKLAGGRGEQFF. DNA of the CDR3: TGTGCCAGCCGAAAGTTGGCGGGAGGGCGCGGTGAGCAGTTCTTC.

This clone has just a few counts. This sequence joins TRBV28 and TRBJ1-1; D unresolved. The CDR3 is 15 amino acids. Trimming removed 5 bases from V and 0 bases from J, with 13 bases in between. Looked up from germline, CDR1 is MDHEN and CDR2 is SYDVKM. Written as DNA, the CDR3 is TGTGCCAGCAGTCCAGATGGACTGATGAACACTGAAGCTTTCTTT. Its translation is CASSPDGLMNTEAFF.

The V call is TRBV2, the J call TRBJ2-3, with a weak D call TRBD1 (6 bases). V shed 3 bases and J shed 1 base, with 11 bases lying between them. CDR3 length: 15 residues. Germline CDR1 is SNHLY and CDR2 is FYNNEI. CDR3 sequence: CASSEGAGRTDTQYF. The CDR3 coding sequence is TGTGCCAGCAGTGAGGGGGCAGGGCGCACAGATACGCAGTATTTT.

The gene calls are TRBV2 and TRBJ2-2; D remains unclear. The CDR3 consists of 13 residues. The V gene lost 1 base and the J gene lost 5 bases, with 5 bases spanning the gap. In germline, CDR1 is SNHLY, CDR2 FYNNEI. Here the CDR3 DNA reads TGTGCCAGCAGTGAAGTGGGAACCGGGGAGCTGTTTTTT. Translating it yields CASSEVGTGELFF.

The V gene is TRBV7-8, the J gene TRBJ1-4; tentative D call: TRBD1 (6 bases). The ends were cut back, 1 base at V and 7 bases at J, with 19 bases in the middle. CDR1 SGHVS and CDR2 FQNEAQ come from the germline V gene. The CDR3 length is 17 residues. CDR3 in DNA: TGTGCCAGCAGCTTAGGGTTCTCGGGGGCGCTGGGTGAAAAACTGTTTTTT. Its protein is CASSLGFSGALGEKLFF.

The chain joins TRBV5-6 to TRBJ2-2, with 8 bases matching TRBD2. Per the germline V gene, CDR1 is SGHDT and CDR2 is YYEEEE. Germline trimming cut 2 bases from V and 1 base from J; bases unmatched to any gene: 4. The CDR3 totals 16 residues. The CDR3 region has the DNA TGTGCCAGCAGCTTCCTAGCGGGTGTGAACACCGGGGAGCTGTTTTTT. Translating gives CASSFLAGVNTGELFF. The full variable domain, rest sourced from reference TRBV5-6 and TRBJ2-2, is DAGVTQSPTHLIKTRGQQVTLRCSPKSGHDTVSWYQQALGQGPQFIFQYYEEEERQRGNFPDRFSGHQFPNYSSELNVNALLLGDSALYLCASSFLAGVNTGELFFGEGSRLTVL.

V gene TRBV4-1 combines with J gene TRBJ1-2; weak D call: TRBD1 (6 bases). V lost 0 bases and J lost 4, with 9 bases in between. The CDR3 extends over 14 amino acids. Germline CDR1 and CDR2: MGHRA and YSYEKL. The CDR3 here is CASSQEQGAYGYTF. The CDR3 bases are TGCGCCAGCAGCCAAGAACAGGGAGCCTATGGCTACACCTTC.

This chain joins TRBV5-6 and TRBJ2-7; D is perhaps TRBD1 (5 bases). The CDR3 is made up of 13 amino acids. V lost 1 base and J 3 bases, leaving 8 bases between the germline ends. CDR1 and CDR2 from the germline V gene are SGHDT and YYEEEE. DNA for the CDR3: TGTGCCAGCAGCTTGTATAGGGGCTACGAGCAGTACTTC. It is translated as CASSLYRGYEQYF. The full variable domain, in which reference TRBV5-6 and TRBJ2-7 provide the parts outside the CDR3, is DAGVTQSPTHLIKTRGQQVTLRCSPKSGHDTVSWYQQALGQGPQFIFQYYEEEERQRGNFPDRFSGHQFPNYSSELNVNALLLGDSALYLCASSLYRGYEQYFGPGTRLTVT.